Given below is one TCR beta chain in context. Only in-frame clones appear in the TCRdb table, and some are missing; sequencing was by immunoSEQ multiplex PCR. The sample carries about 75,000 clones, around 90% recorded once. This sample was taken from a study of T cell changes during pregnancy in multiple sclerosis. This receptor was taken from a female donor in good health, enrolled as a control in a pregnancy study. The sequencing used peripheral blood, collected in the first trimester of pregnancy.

In DNA form, the CDR3 reads TGTGCCAGCAGCTTAGAGCCTAATTCACCCCTCCACTTT. Amino acids: CASSLEPNSPLHF. V is TRBV7-9 and J is TRBJ1-6; D not resolved. The germline V and J ends were trimmed by 1 base and 6 bases, with 4 bases remaining between them. The CDR3 is 13 amino acids. Germline CDR1 SEHNR, CDR2 FQNEAQ (reference sequence).